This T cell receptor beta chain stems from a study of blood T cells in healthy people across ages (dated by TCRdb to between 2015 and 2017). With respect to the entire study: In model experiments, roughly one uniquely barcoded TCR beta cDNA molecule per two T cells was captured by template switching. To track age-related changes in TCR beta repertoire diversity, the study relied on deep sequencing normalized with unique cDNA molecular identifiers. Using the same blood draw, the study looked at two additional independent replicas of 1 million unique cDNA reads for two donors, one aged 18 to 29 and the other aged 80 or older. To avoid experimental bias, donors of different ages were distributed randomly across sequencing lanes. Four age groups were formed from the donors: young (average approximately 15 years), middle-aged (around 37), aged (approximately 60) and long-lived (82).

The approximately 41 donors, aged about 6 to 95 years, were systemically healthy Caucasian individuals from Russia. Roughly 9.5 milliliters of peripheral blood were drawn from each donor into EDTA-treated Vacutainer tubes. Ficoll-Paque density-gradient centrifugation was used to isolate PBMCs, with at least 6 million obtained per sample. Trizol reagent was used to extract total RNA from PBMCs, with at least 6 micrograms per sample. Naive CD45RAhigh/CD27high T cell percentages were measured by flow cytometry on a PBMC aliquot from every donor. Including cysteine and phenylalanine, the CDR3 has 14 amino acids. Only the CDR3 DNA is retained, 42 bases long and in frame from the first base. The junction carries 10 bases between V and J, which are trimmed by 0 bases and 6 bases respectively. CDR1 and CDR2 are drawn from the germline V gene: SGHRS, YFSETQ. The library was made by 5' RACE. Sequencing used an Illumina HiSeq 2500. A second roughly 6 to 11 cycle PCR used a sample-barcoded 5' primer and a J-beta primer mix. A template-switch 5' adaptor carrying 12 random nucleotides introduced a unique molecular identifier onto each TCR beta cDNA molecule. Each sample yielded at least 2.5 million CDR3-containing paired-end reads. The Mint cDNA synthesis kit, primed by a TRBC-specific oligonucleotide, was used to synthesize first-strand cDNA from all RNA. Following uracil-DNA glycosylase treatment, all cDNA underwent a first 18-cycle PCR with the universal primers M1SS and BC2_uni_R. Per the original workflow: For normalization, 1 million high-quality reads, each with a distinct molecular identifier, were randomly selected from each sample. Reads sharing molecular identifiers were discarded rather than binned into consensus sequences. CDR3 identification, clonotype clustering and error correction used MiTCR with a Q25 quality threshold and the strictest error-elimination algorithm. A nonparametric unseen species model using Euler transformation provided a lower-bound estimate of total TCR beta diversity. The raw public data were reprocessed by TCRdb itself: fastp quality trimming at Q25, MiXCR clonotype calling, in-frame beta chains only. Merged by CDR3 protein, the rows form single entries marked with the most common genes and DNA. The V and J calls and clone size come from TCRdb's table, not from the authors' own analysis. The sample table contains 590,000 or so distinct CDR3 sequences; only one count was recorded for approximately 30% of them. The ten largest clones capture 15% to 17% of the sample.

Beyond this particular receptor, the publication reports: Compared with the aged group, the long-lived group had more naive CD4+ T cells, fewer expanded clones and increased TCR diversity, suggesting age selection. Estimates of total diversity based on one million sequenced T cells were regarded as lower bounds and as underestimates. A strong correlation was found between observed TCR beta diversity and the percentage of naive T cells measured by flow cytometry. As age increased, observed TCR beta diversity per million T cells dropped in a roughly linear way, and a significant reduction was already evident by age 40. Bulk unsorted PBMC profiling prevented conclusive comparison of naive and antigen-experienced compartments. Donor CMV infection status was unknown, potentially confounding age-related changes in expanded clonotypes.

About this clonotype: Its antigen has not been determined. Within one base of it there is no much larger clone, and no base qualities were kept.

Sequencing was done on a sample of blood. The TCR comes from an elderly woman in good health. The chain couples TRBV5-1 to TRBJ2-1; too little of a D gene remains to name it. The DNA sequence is TGCGCCAGCAGCTTGGCCTCTATGAGCAATGAGCAGTTCTTC. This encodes CASSLASMSNEQFF.